The TCR beta chain described here comes from a study of T cell responses to AZD1222 COVID-19 vaccine. TCRdb's table, derived via immunoSEQ multiplex PCR, lists solely in-frame clones and lacks some. The sample lists 150,000 or so clones; roughly 91% were seen once. The CDR3 extends over 15 amino acids. V shed 2 bases, J shed 4 bases, and the junction held 1 base outside the gene matches. Germline loops: CDR1 SGDLS, CDR2 YYNGEE. The chain has TRBV9 and TRBJ2-1; 12 bases fit TRBD2. Sequencing used peripheral blood, obtained on day 0 of AZD1222 vaccination. The sequence was obtained from an adult in good health. CDR3 DNA: TGTGCCAGCAGCGTCGGGACTAGCGGGTACAATGAGCAGTTCTTC. It codes for CASSVGTSGYNEQFF.